This T cell receptor beta chain was profiled in a study of naive and memory T cell subsets. Study-level points and caveats: Gini index rose across naive, CM, EM and EMRA in CD4 and CD8.

This clonotype was recorded a few times. Its cognate antigen is unknown. Deletions cut 3 bases from V and 0 bases from J, with 6 bases between. Germline CDR1 reads LNHDA; CDR2 reads SQIVND (reference sequence). The CDR3 totals 14 residues. The beta constant-region primer was an equimolar mix of two oligonucleotides covering TRBC1 and TRBC2. TCRdb ran MiXCR on the UMI-ligation and nested PCR reads and lists one entry per CDR3 protein. The repertoire holds 81,000 or so distinct CDR3 sequences, with more than 6.5% as singletons. This sequence was found in a human donor in good health. What was sequenced was central memory CD4+ T cells from blood. The V call is TRBV19, the J call TRBJ2-4; D remains unclear. Written as DNA, the CDR3 is TGTGCCAGTAGTATGTTGGGAGCCAAAAACATTCAGTACTTC. Protein product: CASSMLGAKNIQYF. Full variable domain (outside the CDR3, taken from reference TRBV19 and TRBJ2-4): DGGITQSPKYLFRKEGQNVTLSCEQNLNHDAMYWYRQDPGQGLRLIYYSQIVNDFQKGDIAEGYSVSREKKESFPLTVTSAQKNPTAFYLCASSMLGAKNIQYFGAGTRLSVL.